The present TCR beta chain was sequenced within a study of blood T cell repertoires in COVID-19. Study as a whole: Nucleic acid was either cDNA or gDNA, and it came from T cells, B-cell-depleted T cells, or PBMCs.

Trimming removed 5 bases from V and 0 bases from J, with 8 bases in between. This CDR3 spans 15 amino acids. The V gene's germline CDR1 is SSHAT and CDR2 FNYEAQ (reference sequence). Clones were sequenced by immunoSEQ multiplex PCR, and TCRdb holds only the in-frame ones, with some missing. The sample has some 300,000 clones; about 91% are singletons. This clonotype was sampled from a woman in her twenties or thirties who had recovered from COVID-19. This chain uses TRBV7-7 with TRBJ2-6, with a tentative D call TRBD1 (6 bases). Sequencing was performed on peripheral blood. CDR3 in DNA: TGTGCCAGCAGCCAGGGGCCCTCTGGGGCCAACGTCCTGACTTTC. This codes for CASSQGPSGANVLTF.